One sample yielded the 18 T cell receptor beta chains listed below, sequenced in a study of shared clonotypes between healthy human individuals. TCRdb's table, derived via immunoSEQ multiplex PCR, lists solely in-frame clones and lacks some. The data contain some 1.5 million clones, 95% to 97% of them singletons. The sample consisted of naive CD4+ T cells sorted from blood. The subset here: CD45RA+ positively selected. All receptors come from a man aged 30 to 39 in good health.

This clone was observed once. This sequence joins TRBV18 and TRBJ1-5; D is possibly TRBD1 (5 bases). Per the germline V gene, CDR1 is KGHSH and CDR2 is LQKENI. V dropped 3 bases and J dropped 4 bases, with 19 bases sitting between them. The CDR3 has 17 residues. CDR3 protein: CASSPIARSAGNQPQHF. CDR3 nucleotide sequence: TGTGCCAGCTCACCGATAGCGAGATCGGCAGGGAATCAGCCCCAGCATTTT.

The gene calls are TRBV18 and TRBJ2-1, with D uncertain. In germline, CDR1 is KGHSH, CDR2 LQKENI. The germline V and J ends were trimmed by 0 bases and 0 bases, with 9 bases remaining between them. The CDR3 covers 16 residues. The CDR3 DNA reads as TGTGCCAGCTCACCACCGGCTGCCAGCTCCTACAATGAGCAGTTCTTC. Translated, it gives CASSPPAASSYNEQFF.

The J gene is TRBJ2-7, the V gene TRBV2; D not resolved. The V and J ends lost 6 bases and 2 bases respectively, with 8 bases between them. Per the germline V gene, CDR1 is SNHLY and CDR2 is FYNNEI. The CDR3 runs to 12 residues. The CDR3 loop reads CASRVSPYEQYF. CDR3 in DNA: TGTGCCAGCAGGGTTTCACCCTACGAGCAGTACTTC.

The V call is TRBV6-5, the J call TRBJ1-2; 7 bases line up with TRBD1. Trimming removed 3 bases from V and 2 bases from J; junction bases left unmatched: 3. Germline V CDR1 and CDR2: MNHEY, SVGAGI. The CDR3 is made up of 14 amino acids. The CDR3 reads CASSYTGVNYGYTF. The DNA of the CDR3 is TGTGCCAGCAGTTATACAGGGGTAAACTATGGCTACACCTTC.

A word on this clone: Other nucleotide sequences in the sample specify the same CDR3. This chain connects TRBV27 to TRBJ1-3; weak D call: TRBD1 (5 bases). Germline CDR1 is MNHEY and CDR2 is SMNVEV (reference sequence). CDR3 size: 13 residues. The V gene lost 8 bases and the J gene lost 2 bases, with 10 bases spanning the gap. Here the CDR3 reads CASSSGAGNTIYF. CDR3 in DNA: TGTGCCAGCTCCTCGGGGGCTGGAAACACCATATATTTT.

The rearrangement uses TRBV28 and TRBJ2-7; 9 bases line up with TRBD1. This CDR3 has 13 amino acids. The V segment lost 6 bases and the J segment 3 bases; nucleotides outside the gene matches: 3. CDR1 is MDHEN, CDR2 SYDVKM, per germline. The CDR3 region has the DNA TGTGCCAGCAGGGGGACAGGGTACTACGAGCAGTACTTC. It codes for CASRGTGYYEQYF.

The chain combines TRBV5-4 with TRBJ1-2; a weak D match, TRBD1 (6 bases). Germline V gene lookup returns CDR1 SGHNT and CDR2 YYREEE (reference sequence). The CDR3 contains 14 residues. V was shortened by 5 bases and J by 0 bases, with 11 bases between the two germline ends. The CDR3 coding sequence is TGTGCCAGCAGTGATGGACAGTCTAACTATGGCTACACCTTC. Translating gives CASSDGQSNYGYTF. The whole variable domain, filled in from reference TRBV5-4 and TRBJ1-2, reads ETGVTQSPTHLIKTRGQQVTLRCSSQSGHNTVSWYQQALGQGPQFIFQYYREEENGRGNFPPRFSGLQFPNYSSELNVNALELDDSALYLCASSDGQSNYGYTFGSGTRLTVV.

The rearrangement uses TRBV7-3 and TRBJ2-1; perhaps TRBD2 as D (6 bases). The germline V gene has CDR1 SGHTA and CDR2 FQGTGA. Trimming took 5 bases from V and 4 from J, leaving 15 bases between them. The CDR3 covers 15 residues. The CDR3 region has the DNA TGTGCCAGCAGCCCCTCCGGGAGAGAGTACAATGAGCAGTTCTTC. It yields the protein CASSPSGREYNEQFF.

The V gene is TRBV9, the J gene TRBJ2-5; TRBD2 matches 14 bases. The germline CDR1 and CDR2 sequences are SGDLS and YYNGEE. The CDR3 length is 16 residues. The V segment lost 4 bases and the J segment 4 bases; nucleotides outside the gene matches: 6. The CDR3 DNA sequence: TGTGCCAGCAGCCTAAGACTAGCGGGAGGGACAGAGACCCAGTACTTC. Protein: CASSLRLAGGTETQYF.

The rearrangement links TRBV2 to TRBJ2-7; 8 positions agree with TRBD2. This CDR3 has 13 residues. Trimming at V came to 8 bases and at J to 3 bases, leaving 6 bases not matched to a gene. Per the germline V gene, CDR1 is SNHLY and CDR2 is FYNNEI. This CDR3 reads CASSGGLFYEQYF. For the CDR3, the DNA is TGTGCCAGCTCGGGGGGGCTTTTCTACGAGCAGTACTTC.

V and J are TRBV7-2 and TRBJ2-3, with 12 bases aligning to TRBD2. The CDR3 loop spans 16 amino acids. Germline V lookup: CDR1 SGHTA, CDR2 FQGNSA. Trimming removed 2 bases from V and 6 bases from J; junction bases left unmatched: 6. CDR3 protein: CASSLLAGGPGDTQYF. CDR3 coding DNA: TGTGCCAGCAGCTTACTAGCGGGAGGGCCTGGGGATACGCAGTATTTT. The variable domain in full, with the rest retrieved from reference TRBV7-2 and TRBJ2-3, is GAGVSQSPSNKVTEKGKDVELRCDPISGHTALYWYRQSLGQGLEFLIYFQGNSAPDKSGLPSDRFSAERTGGSVSTLTIQRTQQEDSAVYLCASSLLAGGPGDTQYFGPGTRLTVL.

V usage is TRBV18 and J usage is TRBJ2-7; D is ambiguous. The CDR3 is 14 residues long. Germline CDR1 reads KGHSH; CDR2 reads LQKENI. The V and J ends lost 2 bases and 3 bases respectively, with 11 bases between them. CDR3 nucleotide sequence: TGTGCCAGCTCACCATCGACCCGGAGCTACGAGCAGTACTTC. This sequence encodes CASSPSTRSYEQYF.

J is TRBJ2-7 and V is TRBV6-5, with D perhaps TRBD2 (5 bases). The CDR3 contains 14 residues. Germline CDR1 and CDR2: MNHEY and SVGAGI. V dropped 5 bases and J dropped 2 bases, with 13 bases sitting between them. In nucleotides, the CDR3 is TGTGCCAGCAGTAAGGACTTACCTACCTACGAGCAGTACTTC. Translated, it gives CASSKDLPTYEQYF.

The genes are TRBV19 and TRBJ1-1; maybe TRBD1 (5 bases). Germline V gene data show CDR1 as LNHDA and CDR2 as SQIVND (reference sequence). Trimming took off 5 bases at V and 0 bases at J, with 13 bases between the two ends. The CDR3 totals 15 residues. In DNA, the CDR3 is TGTGCCAGTAGTGCGAAAGGGACTGTGAACACTGAAGCTTTCTTT. Translating gives CASSAKGTVNTEAFF.

The chain recombines TRBV7-2 with TRBJ2-5, with D perhaps matching TRBD2 (7 bases). The germline CDR1 and CDR2 sequences are SGHTA and FQGNSA. CDR3 length: 18 residues. Trimming pared 5 bases from V and 3 bases from J, leaving 25 bases between. The CDR3 bases are TGTGCCAGCAGCCTTAGGGGGGGGTCGGGAGTTGGTGAAGAGACCCAGTACTTC. Translating gives CASSLRGGSGVGEETQYF.

The chain carries TRBV27 and TRBJ1-3; no clear D. The CDR3 contains 14 residues. The germline gives CDR1 MNHEY, CDR2 SMNVEV (reference sequence). Trimming shortened V by 6 bases and J by 0 bases, and 9 bases separated the two germline ends. CDR3 loop: CASRWASSGNTIYF. Here the CDR3 DNA reads TGTGCCAGCAGGTGGGCGAGCTCTGGAAACACCATATATTTT.

On this clone itself: At the DNA level, this CDR3 is encoded by other sequences in the same sample as well. The chain couples TRBV28 to TRBJ2-1, with D tentatively TRBD2 (6 bases). The V gene's germline CDR1 is MDHEN and CDR2 SYDVKM. CDR3 length equals 13 residues. The V and J ends lost 6 bases and 0 bases respectively, with 6 bases between them. The CDR3 coding sequence is TGTGCCAGCAGCGGGGGCTCCTACAATGAGCAGTTCTTC. Encoded protein: CASSGGSYNEQFF. Using reference TRBV28 and TRBJ2-1 for the parts outside the CDR3, the full variable domain is DVKVTQSSRYLVKRTGEKVFLECVQDMDHENMFWYRQDPGLGLRLIYFSYDVKMKEKGDIPEGYSVSREKKERFSLILESASTNQTSMYLCASSGGSYNEQFFGPGTRLTVL.

The chain has TRBV11-2 and TRBJ2-1, with D hard to call. V was pared by 5 bases and J by 9 bases, with 14 bases between. CDR1 is SGHAT, CDR2 FQNNGV, per germline. The CDR3 is 13 amino acids. This chain's CDR3 is CASSLLLGAEQFF. The DNA for the CDR3 is TGTGCCAGCAGCCTTCTTCTTGGAGCTGAGCAGTTCTTC.